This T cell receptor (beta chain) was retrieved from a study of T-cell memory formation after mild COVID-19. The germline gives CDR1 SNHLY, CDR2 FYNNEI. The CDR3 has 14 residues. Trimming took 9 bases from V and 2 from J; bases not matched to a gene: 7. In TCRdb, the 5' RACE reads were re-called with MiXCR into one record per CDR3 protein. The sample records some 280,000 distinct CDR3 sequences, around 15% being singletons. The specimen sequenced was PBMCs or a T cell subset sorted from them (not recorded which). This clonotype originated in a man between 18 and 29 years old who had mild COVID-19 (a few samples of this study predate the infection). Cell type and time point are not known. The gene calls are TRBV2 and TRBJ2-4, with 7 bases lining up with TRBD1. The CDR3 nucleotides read TGTGCCAGTACGACAGGGACATCCAAAAACATTCAGTACTTC. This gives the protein CASTTGTSKNIQYF.